This T cell receptor (beta chain) was retrieved from a study of low-dose radiotherapy and immunotherapy resistance in tumors (dated 2022 in TCRdb). A note on the overall study: Patients in Cohort 1 were given 0.5 Gy per fraction every 2 weeks, and the prescribed total PTV dose was 6.5 Gy. In Cohort 2, 1 Gy per fraction was delivered every two weeks, for a total of 13 Gy over 26 weeks. Patients were given nivolumab as a 240 mg flat dose every two weeks and ipilimumab at 1 mg/kg every six weeks, with both drugs delivered intravenously. Intravenous cyclophosphamide at 200 mg/m2 was administered every two weeks, one day ahead of each radiation and immunotherapy administration. Starting on cycle 1 day 1, patients took 300 mg of aspirin by mouth once a day for four cycles. Superscript III and a set of TRAV- and TRBV-specific primers were used to synthesize first-strand cDNA, so that both TCRalpha and TCRbeta chains were covered. No randomization into treatment groups was done for the people taking part in the trial. Eight patients were included in the translational analysis, namely three from the first dose cohort plus the first five from the second dose cohort. TCRalpha and TCRbeta libraries were deep-sequenced on an Illumina MiniSeq instrument.

In its sample, this clonotype was seen many times. Its antigen remains unidentified. Per-base qualities were not stored, and no clone one base away is much larger. This sample's time point label indicates: before trial treatment. The donors took part in RACIN, a single-arm, phase I, dose-escalation trial that combined nivolumab, ipilimumab, aspirin, low-dose cyclophosphamide and low-dose radiotherapy. Eligible patients had advanced, TIL-negative solid tumors. The CDR3, cysteine through phenylalanine, is 13 amino acids long. The retained sequence is limited to the CDR3, 39 bases, with the frame set at the first base. Per the germline V gene, SGHTA is the CDR1 and FQGNSA is the CDR2. V is cut back by 8 bases and J by 7 bases, with 9 bases in the junction unmatched. The sequencer listed for this sample is Illumina MiniSeq. TCRs were amplified with Phusion for 20 PCR cycles, with a constant-region primer paired with the adapter attached to the V primers. The MessageAmp II aRNA Amplification Kit was used to amplify the isolated mRNA, with in vitro transcription run for 15 to 20 hours at 37 degrees C. The Dynabeads mRNA DIRECT Purification Kit was used to isolate the mRNA for TCR sequencing. Indexed Illumina adapters were added in a second roughly 26-cycle Phusion PCR, and the resulting products were purified with AMPure XP beads. Regarding the original processing steps: Custom Perl scripts were used to pool TCR sequences that encoded the same protein, to remove out-of-frame sequences, and to calculate the abundance of each clonotype. The analysis excluded TCR sequences that were supported by just one read. The metrics used to describe the repertoires included Shannon entropy, Gini index, clonality, richness, and the frequency of TCRs shared between repertoires. TCRdb ran its own pipeline on the public reads, namely fastp trimming at Q25 and MiXCR clone calling, and kept in-frame beta chains. Each record represents a unique CDR3 protein, reported with the most common genes and DNA among its rows. TCRdb's processing, not the authors', yielded these V and J calls. The sample table records about 46,000 distinct CDR3 sequences; about an eighth of these occur just once. The ten largest clones take up approximately 6.2% of the sample.

The sequenced sample was PBMCs, obtained before treatment. This receptor was taken from a female donor with ovarian cancer. The V and J segments used are TRBV7-2 and TRBJ2-7; TRBD2 fits 9 bases in the junction. The nucleotides are TGTGCCAGCGTAGCGGGAGTCTCCCGGGAGCAGTACTTC. This encodes CASVAGVSREQYF.